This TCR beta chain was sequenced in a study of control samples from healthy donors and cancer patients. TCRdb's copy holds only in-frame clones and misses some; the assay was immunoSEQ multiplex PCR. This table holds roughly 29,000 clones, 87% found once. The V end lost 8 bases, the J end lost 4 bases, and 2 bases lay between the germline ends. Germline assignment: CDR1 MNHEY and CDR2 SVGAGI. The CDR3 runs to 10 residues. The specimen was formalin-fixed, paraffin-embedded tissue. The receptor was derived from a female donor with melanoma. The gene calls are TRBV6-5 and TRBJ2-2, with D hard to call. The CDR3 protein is CASFTGELFF. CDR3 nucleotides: TGTGCCAGCTTCACCGGGGAGCTGTTTTTT.